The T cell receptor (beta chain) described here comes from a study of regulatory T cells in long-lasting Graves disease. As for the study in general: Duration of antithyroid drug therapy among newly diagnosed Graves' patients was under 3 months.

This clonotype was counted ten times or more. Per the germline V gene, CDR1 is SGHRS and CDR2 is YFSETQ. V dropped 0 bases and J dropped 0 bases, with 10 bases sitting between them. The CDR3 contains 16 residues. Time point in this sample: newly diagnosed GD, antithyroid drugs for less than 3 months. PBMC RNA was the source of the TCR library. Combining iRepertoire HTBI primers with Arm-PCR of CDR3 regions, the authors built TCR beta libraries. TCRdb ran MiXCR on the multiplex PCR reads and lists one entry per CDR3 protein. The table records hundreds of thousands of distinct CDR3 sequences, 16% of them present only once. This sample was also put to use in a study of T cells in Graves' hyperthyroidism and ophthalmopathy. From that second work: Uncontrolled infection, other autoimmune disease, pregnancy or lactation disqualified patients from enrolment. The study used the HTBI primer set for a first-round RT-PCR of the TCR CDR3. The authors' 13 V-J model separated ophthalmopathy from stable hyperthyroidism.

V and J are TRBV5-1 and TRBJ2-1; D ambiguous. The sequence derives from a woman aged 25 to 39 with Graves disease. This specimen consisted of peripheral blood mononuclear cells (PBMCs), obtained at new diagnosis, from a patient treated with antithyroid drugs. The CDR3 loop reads CASSLVGSSSYNEQFF. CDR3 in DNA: TGCGCCAGCAGCTTGGTTGGCTCTAGCTCCTACAATGAGCAGTTCTTC.